The sequence of this T cell receptor beta chain was determined in a study of OX40 agonist ivuxolimab in advanced cancers. For the study at large: Patients were treated with ivuxolimab, an agonistic anti-OX40 (CD134) antibody.

The method was immunoSEQ multiplex PCR; TCRdb's version includes in-frame clones alone and lacks a portion of them. Of 86,000 or so clones listed, roughly 93% were seen once; the top ten hold 2.5% to 3%. Trimming took off 3 bases at V and 8 bases at J, with 13 bases between the two ends. The length of the CDR3 is 14 residues. Germline lookup yields CDR1 MNHEY and CDR2 SMNVEV (reference sequence). The TCR comes from an adult with an advanced solid tumor such as melanoma, head and neck, liver or kidney cancer. This sample comprised CD4+ or CD8+ T cells sorted from blood, obtained in a trial of the OX40 agonist ivuxolimab. The V and J genes are TRBV27 and TRBJ1-4; D uncertain. Written as DNA, the CDR3 is TGTGCCAGCAGTTTCCGGCCTAGGGTGGAAAAACTGTTTTTT. It is translated as CASSFRPRVEKLFF. The whole variable domain, filled in from reference TRBV27 and TRBJ1-4, reads EAQVTQNPRYLITVTGKKLTVTCSQNMNHEYMSWYRQDPGLGLRQIYYSMNVEVTDKGDVPEGYKVSRKEKRNFPLILESPSPNQTSLYFCASSFRPRVEKLFFGSGTQLSVL.